These 15 T cell receptor beta chains were sequenced from one sample in a study of CD8+ T cells in alopecia areata (dated by TCRdb to the late 2010s). Cells from pooled mouse cutaneous lymph nodes were stained for CD4, CD8alpha, NKG2D, NKG2ACE and other markers and then sorted on a BD Influx. The library relied on the immunoSEQ multiplex PCR assay. RNA was extracted from all samples and reverse transcribed into cDNA as template for TCR sequencing. TCRdb retrieved this table from immuneACCESS and kept in-frame rearrangements only. Not all clones are present; in checked studies, unresolved V genes account for under half, and no reason is known for the remainder. With around 300,000 clones recorded, this sample contains no clone counted only once. The ten largest clones represent approximately 1.2% of the sample. The material sequenced was CD4+ T cells sorted from a lymph node. The receptor source for this set is a C3H/HeJ mouse with alopecia areata. This strain has the MHC haplotype H2-k.

Only a few counts were recorded for this clone. The gene names given are mouse names. The sequence runs out 4 residues before the end of the CDR3; the remainder is reconstructed from the germline J gene. J is TRBJ2-7 and V is TRBV14, with 10 bases lining up with TRBD2. Germline CDR1 reads SGHDT; CDR2 reads FRDEAV. CDR3 length equals 14 residues. CDR3 protein: CASSLVDWGYEQYF. The CDR3 bases that were read are TGTGCCAGCAGTTTAGTGGACTGGGGGTAT.

As to this clone: All gene names here are mouse names. The CDR3 is cut off 4 residues early in the read; its end comes from the germline J gene. V gene TRBV19 combines with J gene TRBJ1-1, with D perhaps TRBD1 (5 bases). Trimming stripped 6 bases from V and 4 bases from J, with 13 bases between. Per germline, CDR1 FNHDT and CDR2 SITEND (reference sequence). The CDR3 extends over 13 amino acids. The sequenced part of the CDR3 DNA is TGTGCCAGCAAGATGGGGGATGTCACA. Translating gives CASKMGDVT. The whole CDR3 sequence reads CASKMGDVTEVFF.

In the case of this clone: The gene names given are mouse names. The read comes to an end 4 residues before the CDR3 does, leaving the germline J gene to fill in the end. The chain carries TRBV13-3 and TRBJ2-5, with D unclear. The CDR3 spans 14 residues. Trimming took off 4 bases at V and 0 bases at J, with 9 bases between the two ends. The V gene's germline CDR1 is NNHDY and CDR2 SYVADS. The CDR3 protein is CASSTTFNQDTQYF. The sequenced part of the CDR3 DNA is TGTGCCAGCAGTACGACTTTTAACCAAGAC.

Remarks on this clone: All gene names here are mouse names. Read coverage stops 4 residues before the CDR3 terminus; the germline J gene supplies the remainder. V and J are TRBV5 and TRBJ2-1; 7 nucleotides line up with TRBD1. From germline, CDR1 is LGHNA and CDR2 YNLKQL (reference sequence). This CDR3 region has 15 residues. The J segment lost 4 bases and the V segment lost 1 base, leaving 4 bases of the junction unmatched. The sequenced CDR3 bases are TGTGCCAGCAGCCAAGCACAGGGGTGGTATGCT. It specifies CASSQAQGWYA. The entire CDR3 reads CASSQAQGWYAEQFF.

The table lists this clone with a few counts. Gene names follow the mouse nomenclature. Read sequence stops 4 residues before the CDR3 end, and the germline J gene provides the missing end. Other DNA sequences of this sample code for an identical CDR3. The V call is TRBV13-1, the J call TRBJ1-1; 9 bases align to TRBD1. Germline CDR1 NSHNY, CDR2 SYGAGN. The ends lost 2 bases at V and 3 bases at J; junction bases unmatched: 2. This CDR3 contains 14 residues. The CDR3 sequence: CASSEQGADTEVFF. The CDR3 DNA, read in part, is TGTGCCAGCAGTGAACAGGGGGCTGACACA.

This clone was seen a few times. Any gene name here is a mouse gene name. The CDR3 bases that were read are TGCACCTGCAGTGCCCAGGGGCACCAAGAC. It translates to CTCSAQGHQD. The whole CDR3 sequence reads CTCSAQGHQDTQYF. This chain links TRBV1 with TRBJ2-5, with TRBD1 as a possible D gene (6 bases). The read ends 4 residues early relative to the CDR3; the germline J gene fills the gap. This CDR3 comprises 14 residues. The V end was cut by 3 bases, the J end by 1 base, with 8 bases between. CDR1 and CDR2 from the germline V gene are NSQYPW and LRSPGD (reference sequence).

This clone was seen only a few times. Genes here carry mouse names. The read finishes 4 residues shy of the CDR3 end, and the germline J gene is used to complete it. V is TRBV1 and J is TRBJ2-4, with 8 nucleotides matching TRBD2. After removal of 4 bases from V and 2 bases from J, the junction contained 2 bases not matched to a gene. The CDR3 extends over 14 amino acids. Germline CDR1 reads NSQYPW; CDR2 reads LRSPGD (reference sequence). This CDR3 reads CTCSGGGVQNTLYF. The CDR3 bases that were read are TGCACCTGCAGTGGTGGGGGGGTTCAAAAC. Combining the CDR3 with reference TRBV1 and TRBJ2-4 gives the whole variable domain VTLLEQNPRWRLVPRGQAVNLRCILKNSQYPWMSWYQQDLQKQLQWLFTLRSPGDKEVKSLPGADYLATRVTDTELRLQVANMSQGRTLYCTCSGGGVQNTLYFGAGTRLSVL.

This clone came up a few times. Any gene name here is a mouse gene name. The read finishes 4 residues shy of the CDR3 end, and the germline J gene is used to complete it. The chain has TRBV14 and TRBJ2-3; TRBD2 agrees at 8 bases. Unmatched junction bases numbered 7, after V lost 2 bases and J lost 2 bases. The CDR3 totals 16 residues. Germline V gene data show CDR1 as SGHDT and CDR2 as FRDEAV. The DNA read from the CDR3 is TGTGCCAGCAGTTTAGGGGGGGCGAAGTTTGCAGAA. This gives the protein CASSLGGAKFAE. The entire CDR3 reads CASSLGGAKFAETLYF.

The table lists this clone with a few counts. Genes here carry mouse names. The read stops 4 residues short of the end of the CDR3; the missing end is completed from the germline J gene. This chain connects TRBV19 to TRBJ2-3, with 8 bases matching TRBD1. V lost 6 bases to trimming and J lost 1 base; unmatched junction nucleotides: 1. Germline V gene lookup returns CDR1 FNHDT and CDR2 SITEND (reference sequence). This CDR3 is 13 amino acids long. The sequenced CDR3 bases are TGTGCCAGCAAGGACAGGGGTGCAGAA. Amino acid sequence: CASKDRGAE. The whole CDR3 protein is CASKDRGAETLYF.

As regards this clone: Gene names denote mouse genes. The read halts 4 residues ahead of the CDR3 end, with the missing end drawn from the germline J gene. At the DNA level, this CDR3 is encoded by other sequences in the same sample as well. This chain uses TRBV1 with TRBJ2-7, with 9 nucleotides matching TRBD2. CDR3 size: 15 residues. The germline V gene encodes CDR1 NSQYPW and CDR2 LRSPGD (reference sequence). CDR3 residues: CTCSADPGGVYEQYF. The covered CDR3 bases are TGCACCTGCAGTGCAGATCCTGGGGGGGTATAT.

In the case of this clone: Here the gene names and germline are mouse. From the germline J gene comes the end of the CDR3, since the read stops 4 residues before it. The same CDR3 also results from other DNA sequences found in this sample. The J gene is TRBJ2-5, the V gene TRBV1; 7 bases are a match to TRBD1. J gave up 2 bases and V 4 bases, and 0 bases lay outside the gene matches. The germline CDR1 and CDR2 sequences are NSQYPW and LRSPGD (reference sequence). The CDR3 has 13 residues. CDR3 DNA, as far as it was read: TGCACCTGCAGTGACAGGGGCCAAGAC. Residues: CTCSDRGQD. The whole CDR3 reads CTCSDRGQDTQYF. Full variable domain (missing parts from reference TRBV1 and TRBJ2-5): VTLLEQNPRWRLVPRGQAVNLRCILKNSQYPWMSWYQQDLQKQLQWLFTLRSPGDKEVKSLPGADYLATRVTDTELRLQVANMSQGRTLYCTCSDRGQDTQYFGPGTRLLVL.

This clone has a handful of counts. Mouse germline and gene names are used. The same CDR3 can be traced to other DNA sequences in this sample. The CDR3 DNA, read in part, is TGTGCCAGCAGCCAAGAGGGGGGGCGCGGTGCT. This translates into CASSQEGGRGA. The full CDR3 reads CASSQEGGRGAEQFF. J is TRBJ2-1 and V is TRBV5; 8 bases map to TRBD2. The read terminates 4 residues ahead of where the CDR3 ends, so the germline J gene completes it. Trimming took 0 bases from V and 6 from J; bases not matched to a gene: 4. The CDR3 has 15 amino acids. Per the germline V gene, CDR1 is LGHNA and CDR2 is YNLKQL (reference sequence).

This clone was detected only a few times. Germline and genes here are mouse. The read falls 4 residues short of the CDR3 end, and the missing part is taken from the germline J gene. The rearrangement uses TRBV5 and TRBJ2-7; 13 bases agree with TRBD2. This CDR3 contains 16 residues. CDR1 and CDR2 from the germline V gene are LGHNA and YNLKQL (reference sequence). The chain's CDR3 is CASSQDPGTGGDEQYF. The covered CDR3 bases are TGTGCCAGCAGCCAAGATCCCGGGACTGGGGGGGAT.

The table lists this clone with a few counts. Genes here carry mouse names. The CDR3 goes on 4 residues after the read ends, and that part is filled in from the germline J gene. Other DNA sequences in this specimen translate into the identical CDR3. The rearrangement links TRBV31 to TRBJ2-3; 8 bases agree with TRBD2. This CDR3 spans 15 amino acids. Per the germline V gene, CDR1 is GKSSPN and CDR2 is SITVG. V dropped 1 base and J dropped 0; count of bases not matched to a gene: 3. CDR3 sequence reads: CAWSRDWTSAETLYF. The CDR3 DNA, read in part, is TGTGCCTGGAGTCGGGACTGGACTAGTGCAGAA. The whole variable domain, filled in from reference TRBV31 and TRBJ2-3, reads AQTIHQWPVAEIKAVGSPLSLGCTIKGKSSPNLYWYWQATGGTLQQLFYSITVGQVESVVQLNLSASRPKDDQFILSTEKLLLSHSGFYLCAWSRDWTSAETLYFGSGTRLTVL.

This clone occurred a few times. Here the gene names and germline are mouse. The sequenced fragment ends 3 residues before the CDR3 boundary, so the rest is inferred from the germline J gene. The sample carries other DNA sequences with the same CDR3. V is TRBV13-1 and J is TRBJ1-6; D not resolved. TRBJ1-6 is recorded as an ORF, its role being uncertain. Trimming removed 2 bases from V and 0 bases from J, with 6 bases in between. Germline V CDR1 and CDR2: NSHNY, SYGAGN. The CDR3 spans 15 residues. The CDR3: CASSDSNSYNSPLYF. The sequenced CDR3 bases are TGTGCCAGCAGTGACAGTAATTCCTATAATTCGCCC.